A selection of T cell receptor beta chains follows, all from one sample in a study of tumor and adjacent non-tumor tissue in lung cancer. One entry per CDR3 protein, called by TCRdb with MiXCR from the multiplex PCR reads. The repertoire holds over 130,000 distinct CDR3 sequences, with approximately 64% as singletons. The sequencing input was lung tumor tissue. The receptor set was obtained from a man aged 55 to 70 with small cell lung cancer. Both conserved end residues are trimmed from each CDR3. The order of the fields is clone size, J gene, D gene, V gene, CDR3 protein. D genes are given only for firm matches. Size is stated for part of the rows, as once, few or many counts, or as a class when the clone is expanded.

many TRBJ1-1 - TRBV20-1 SAMFRVDTEAF
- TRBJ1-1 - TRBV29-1 SVLMHGLKSTEAF
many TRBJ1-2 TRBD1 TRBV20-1 SAREEGAGVYGYT
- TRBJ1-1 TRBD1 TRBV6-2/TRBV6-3 ASSMTGENTGAF
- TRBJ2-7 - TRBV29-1 SVEGDWISYEQH
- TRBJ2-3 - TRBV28 ASSGTRGCTDTQY
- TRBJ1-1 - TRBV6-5 VSSYLQGTEAF
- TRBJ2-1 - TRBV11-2 AGRLSALWSSYNEQF
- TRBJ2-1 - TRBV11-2 AISLRQRSQF
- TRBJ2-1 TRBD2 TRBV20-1 SATTTSGSWHEQF
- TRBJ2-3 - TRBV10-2 ASSESDHVGTQY
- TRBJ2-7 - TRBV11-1 ASSVTVWYEQY
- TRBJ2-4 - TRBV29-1 SVAETQGPGNIQY
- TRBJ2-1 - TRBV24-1 ASSDYGPRGKEQF
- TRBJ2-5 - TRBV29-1 SVLFSVIRETQY
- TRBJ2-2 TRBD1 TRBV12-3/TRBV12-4 ASSPWTGPNTGELF
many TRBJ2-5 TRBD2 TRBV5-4 ASSLGTSGKETQY
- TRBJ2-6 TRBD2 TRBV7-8 ASSSSGIDLSGANVLT
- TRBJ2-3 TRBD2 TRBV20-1 SAPGTSTDSQY
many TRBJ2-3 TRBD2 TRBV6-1 ASSESLAGVGTDTQY
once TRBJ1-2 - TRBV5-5 ASSLGHPGDYDYT
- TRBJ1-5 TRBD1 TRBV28 SSSFRGQGTNQPQH
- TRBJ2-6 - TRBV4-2 ASSPRGGGASVLT
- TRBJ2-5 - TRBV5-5 ASIRLVSAQETQY
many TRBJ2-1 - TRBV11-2 ASSRMRDNEQF
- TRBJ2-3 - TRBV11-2 ASSFGRWTYTQF
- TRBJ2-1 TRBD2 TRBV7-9 ASRWGLVPYNEQF
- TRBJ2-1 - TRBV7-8 ASSQWINNEEF
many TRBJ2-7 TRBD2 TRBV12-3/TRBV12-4 ASSFKAGASYEQY
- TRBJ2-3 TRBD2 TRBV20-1 SASGRGRWGTDTQY